Following are 13 T cell receptor beta chains from one sample sequenced in a study of metastatic and nonmetastatic thyroid tumors. No treatment had been given to any patient before thyroid surgery. TCRdb reprocessed the PCR reads via MiXCR. The top ten clones hold around a fifth of a sample with approximately 15,000 clones, less than 25% of them seen once. The sequencing sample was made of adjacent normal tissue. The receptors originated from a female donor with papillary thyroid cancer or a benign thyroid nodule (not recorded which). Some clones in this sample may be carry-over from other donors' samples.

The chain's CDR3 is CSAHPRNTEAFF. DNA of the CDR3: TGCAGCGCTCACCCACGTAACACTGAAGCTTTCTTT. The chain uses TRBV29-1 and TRBJ1-1; D remains ambiguous. Trimming took off 7 bases at V and 2 bases at J, with 11 bases between the two ends. The CDR3 is 12 residues long. Germline V lookup: CDR1 SQVTM, CDR2 ANQGSEA. Looking up the rest from reference TRBV29-1 and TRBJ1-1 gives the full variable domain: SAVISQKPSRDICQRGTSLTIQCQVDSQVTMMFWYRQQPGQSLTLIATANQGSEATYESGFVIDKFPISRPNLTFSTLTVSNMSPEDSSIYLCSAHPRNTEAFFGQGTRLTVV.

V and J are TRBV4-1 and TRBJ2-1; D is uncertain. Between the trimmed V and J ends, which lost 4 bases and 7 bases, there was a span of 14 bases. Germline values: CDR1 MGHRA, CDR2 YSYEKL. The CDR3 contains 14 residues. The CDR3 DNA follows: TGCGCCAGCAGCCGGGTGGGGTTAAGGAATGAGCAGTTCTTC. Translation: CASSRVGLRNEQFF.

The chain links TRBV29-1 to TRBJ2-1; 11 bases are a match to TRBD2. Germline V gene sequence: CDR1 SQVTM, CDR2 ANQGSEA. Unmatched junction bases numbered 7, after V lost 6 bases and J lost 6 bases. The CDR3 extends over 14 amino acids. CDR3 in amino acids: CSVFTSGRGNEQFF. The CDR3 region has the DNA TGCAGCGTCTTCACTAGCGGGAGAGGCAATGAGCAGTTCTTC.

The CDR3 bases are TGTGCCAGCAGCCCTCTGGCAGGGAGAGTAGGCACTGAAGCTTTCTTT. It codes for CASSPLAGRVGTEAFF. The J gene is TRBJ1-1, the V gene TRBV7-7, with a weak D call TRBD1 (5 bases). V was cut by 5 bases and J by 4 bases, with 20 bases left in between. Germline V gives CDR1 SSHAT, CDR2 FNYEAQ (reference sequence). The CDR3 spans 16 residues.

This clone was found a few times. The gene calls are TRBV28 and TRBJ1-5; TRBD1 is a possible D gene (5 bases). The CDR3 consists of 13 residues. Germline V gene lookup returns CDR1 MDHEN and CDR2 SYDVKM. The V and J ends lost 6 bases and 1 base respectively, with 7 bases between them. In DNA, the CDR3 is TGTGCCAGCAGACAGGCAAGCAATCAGCCCCAGCATTTT. It is translated as CASRQASNQPQHF.

This clone was observed a handful of times. The chain joins TRBV6-1 to TRBJ2-2, with 8 bases fitting TRBD2. Germline V lookup: CDR1 MNHNS, CDR2 SASEGT. Trimming took 5 bases from V and 6 from J; bases not matched to a gene: 11. This CDR3 has 16 amino acids. CDR3 in amino acids: CASSSLGGGPSGELFF. Here the CDR3 DNA reads TGTGCCAGCAGTTCCCTTGGCGGGGGGCCCTCCGGGGAGCTGTTTTTT.

The chain uses TRBV3-1 and TRBJ2-7; D unresolved. Trimming took 4 bases from V and 0 from J, leaving 10 bases between them. The CDR3 length is 14 residues. The germline CDR1 and CDR2 sequences are LGHDT and YNNKEL (reference sequence). CDR3 in DNA: TGTGCCAGCAGCCGGGCTCTCACCTCCTACGAGCAGTACTTC. Translation: CASSRALTSYEQYF.

This clone was recorded a few times. V is TRBV2 and J is TRBJ1-6, with 8 positions matching TRBD1. The junction had 2 bases not matched to a gene; V was cut back by 2 bases and J by 8 bases. Germline V CDR1 and CDR2: SNHLY, FYNNEI. There are 14 residues in the CDR3. The CDR3 loop reads CASSETGGYSPLHF. DNA for the CDR3: TGTGCCAGCAGTGAAACAGGGGGATATTCACCCCTCCACTTT.

This clone was seen more than once but under ten times. The chain recombines TRBV11-2 with TRBJ2-7, with D possibly being TRBD1 (6 bases). Germline V lookup: CDR1 SGHAT, CDR2 FQNNGV. This CDR3 comprises 16 residues. Trimming stripped 5 bases from V and 0 bases from J, with 17 bases between. This CDR3 is CASSLKTGLSSYEQYF. Here the CDR3 DNA reads TGTGCCAGCAGCCTGAAGACAGGTCTTAGCTCCTACGAGCAGTACTTC. Variable domain in full (rest from reference TRBV11-2 and TRBJ2-7): EAGVAQSPRYKIIEKRQSVAFWCNPISGHATLYWYQQILGQGPKLLIQFQNNGVVDDSQLPKDRFSAERLKGVDSTLKIQPAKLEDSAVYLCASSLKTGLSSYEQYFGPGTRLTVT.

This clone showed up just a few times. The J gene is TRBJ2-5, the V gene TRBV12-3 or TRBV12-4, with D hard to call. The V gene lost 2 bases and the J gene lost 5 bases, with 3 bases spanning the gap. The CDR3 is 11 residues long. CDR3 in amino acids: CASSLSETQYF. The CDR3 nucleotides read TGTGCCAGCAGTTTATCGGAGACCCAGTACTTC.

The chain employs TRBV6-1 and TRBJ2-2; a possible D gene is TRBD2 (5 bases). Germline V lookup: CDR1 MNHNS, CDR2 SASEGT. This CDR3 spans 15 amino acids. Trimming pared 6 bases from V and 5 bases from J, leaving 16 bases between. The CDR3 here is CASSLAGLFTGELFF. CDR3 coding DNA: TGTGCCAGCAGCCTAGCCGGGCTTTTTACCGGGGAGCTGTTTTTT.

The rearrangement uses TRBV7-8 and TRBJ2-1; 8 bases fit TRBD1. V shed 2 bases and J 0 bases; nucleotides not matched to a gene: 9. The CDR3 runs to 18 residues. Germline CDR1 SGHVS, CDR2 FQNEAQ. The chain's CDR3 is CASSLRGRGQSSYNEQFF. The CDR3 DNA is TGTGCCAGCAGCTTAAGGGGCAGGGGGCAGAGCTCCTACAATGAGCAGTTCTTC.

This clone was counted only a few times. The chain is built from TRBV19 and TRBJ2-7, with TRBD1 matching 7 bases. V was clipped by 3 bases and J by 5 bases; unmatched bases: 10. Germline loops: CDR1 LNHDA, CDR2 SQIVND (reference sequence). The CDR3 has 15 amino acids. The CDR3, as DNA: TGTGCCAGTAGTATTGGGACAGATGTTTTTGACGAGCAGTACTTC. Residues: CASSIGTDVFDEQYF.